These 17 T cell receptor beta chains originate from one sample sequenced in a study of CXCR3-negative and CXCR3-positive naive CD8 T cells. Carrying UMI labels, the TRB cDNA libraries were prepared through 5' RACE. TCRdb re-called the 5' RACE reads; one entry per CDR3 protein, DNA not given. This sample lists 43,000 or so distinct CDR3 sequences; its ten largest clones have about 10%. Sequenced sample: memory CD8+ T cells from blood. These receptors all come from a human donor in good health. Some clones in this sample may be carry-over from other donors' samples.

The rearrangement links TRBV6-4 to TRBJ2-6. There are 17 residues in the CDR3. The germline V gene has CDR1 MRHNA and CDR2 SNTAGT. CDR3 sequence: CASSDPDSSSGANVLTF.

The chain employs TRBV12-3 or TRBV12-4 and TRBJ2-3. This CDR3 contains 12 residues. This CDR3 is CASRDRTDTQYF.

This rearrangement joins TRBV7-9 to TRBJ1-1; the TCRdb call, TRBD1, lacks DNA for checking. The germline CDR1 and CDR2 sequences are SEHNR and FQNEAQ (reference sequence). The CDR3 has 13 residues. This CDR3 reads CASRTGRDTEAFF.

This chain links TRBV2 with TRBJ1-2; with no DNA, the TCRdb D assignment of TRBD1 cannot be verified. Per the germline V gene, CDR1 is SNHLY and CDR2 is FYNNEI. CDR3 length: 16 residues. CDR3 loop: CASSDQDIIVNYGYTF.

This chain uses TRBV7-6 with TRBJ2-7; TCRdb outputs TRBD1, but without DNA this stays unchecked. Germline CDR1 reads SGHVS; CDR2 reads FNYEAQ. The CDR3 has 14 residues. CDR3 residues: CASSYSGGFYEQYF.

V is TRBV6-2 or TRBV6-3 and J is TRBJ1-1. From germline, CDR1 is MNHEY and CDR2 SVGEGT. The CDR3 sequence is 15 residues long. CDR3 loop: CASSYSLEMGTEAFF.

The chain has TRBV29-1 and TRBJ2-3; there is no DNA to check the TCRdb D call of TRBD1. Germline-derived CDR1 and CDR2 are SQVTM and ANQGSEA. CDR3 size: 14 residues. The chain's CDR3 is CSVEEGVRTDTQYF.

The rearrangement links TRBV28 to TRBJ1-2; no DNA is available, so the TRBD1 call from TCRdb remains unchecked. Germline V CDR1 and CDR2: MDHEN, SYDVKM. The CDR3 is 14 amino acids. This CDR3 is CASSDRGFHYGYTF.

The chain links TRBV7-3 to TRBJ2-7; TCRdb indicates TRBD1, and absent DNA this call remains unverified. CDR1 SGHTA and CDR2 FQGTGA come from the germline V gene. The length of the CDR3 is 16 residues. The chain's CDR3 is CASSLAEGAGSYEQYF.

V and J are TRBV28 and TRBJ2-7; TCRdb outputs TRBD1, but without DNA this stays unchecked. The CDR3 runs to 12 residues. Germline assignment: CDR1 MDHEN and CDR2 SYDVKM. The CDR3 region is CASSWGVLEQYF.

J is TRBJ2-1 and V is TRBV28; there is no DNA to check the TCRdb D call of TRBD2. CDR3 length equals 17 residues. Germline CDR1 reads MDHEN; CDR2 reads SYDVKM. The CDR3 spells CASSFPSRDYSYNEQFF.

J is TRBJ1-1 and V is TRBV12-3 or TRBV12-4. There are 13 residues in the CDR3. CDR3 region: CASSYYLVGEAFF.

The chain couples TRBV28 to TRBJ2-5; TCRdb names TRBD1, which stays unverified in the absence of DNA. Germline-derived CDR1 and CDR2 are MDHEN and SYDVKM. This CDR3 is 13 amino acids long. The CDR3 loop is CASSLGGRETQYF. Drawing the rest from reference TRBV28 and TRBJ2-5, the complete variable domain is DVKVTQSSRYLVKRTGEKVFLECVQDMDHENMFWYRQDPGLGLRLIYFSYDVKMKEKGDIPEGYSVSREKKERFSLILESASTNQTSMYLCASSLGGRETQYFGPGTRLLVL.

The chain links TRBV20-1 to TRBJ2-2; TCRdb proposes TRBD2, but this gene call is untestable without DNA. There are 14 residues in the CDR3. The germline gives CDR1 DFQATT, CDR2 SNEGSKA (reference sequence). This CDR3 reads CSAWEPAFTGELFF.

This chain uses TRBV29-1 with TRBJ2-2. There are 13 residues in the CDR3. Germline CDR1 is SQVTM and CDR2 is ANQGSEA. CDR3 protein: CSVVSVNTGELFF.

The chain couples TRBV7-7 to TRBJ2-3; the TCRdb call, TRBD2, lacks DNA for checking. CDR3 length equals 16 residues. The germline CDR1 and CDR2 sequences are SSHAT and FNYEAQ (reference sequence). The chain's CDR3 is CASSPKTGGRTDTQYF.

The V call is TRBV5-6, the J call TRBJ2-7. The germline CDR1 and CDR2 sequences are SGHDT and YYEEEE. This CDR3 has 14 residues. CDR3 loop: CASSLSPAPYEQYF.